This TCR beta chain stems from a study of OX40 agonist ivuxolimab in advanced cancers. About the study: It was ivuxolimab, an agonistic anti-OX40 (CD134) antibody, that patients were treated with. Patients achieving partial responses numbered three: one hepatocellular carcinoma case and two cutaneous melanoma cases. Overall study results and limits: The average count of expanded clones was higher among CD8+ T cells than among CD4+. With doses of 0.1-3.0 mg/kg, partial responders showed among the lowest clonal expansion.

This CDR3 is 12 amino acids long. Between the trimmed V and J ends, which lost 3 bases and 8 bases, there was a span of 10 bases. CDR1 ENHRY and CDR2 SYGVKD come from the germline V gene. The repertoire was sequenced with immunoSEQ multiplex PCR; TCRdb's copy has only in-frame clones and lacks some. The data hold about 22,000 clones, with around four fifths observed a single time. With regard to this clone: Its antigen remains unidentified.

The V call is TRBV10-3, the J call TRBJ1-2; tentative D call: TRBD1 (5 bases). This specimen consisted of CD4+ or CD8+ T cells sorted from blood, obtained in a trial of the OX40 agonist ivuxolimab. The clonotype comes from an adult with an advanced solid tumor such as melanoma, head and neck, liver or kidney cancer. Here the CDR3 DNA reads TGTGCCATCAGTGACGAGGGGCACGGCTACACCTTC. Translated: CAISDEGHGYTF.